Presented here are 18 T cell receptor beta chains from one specimen sequenced in a study of neoadjuvant nivolumab and ipilimumab in lung cancer. The data were produced by immunoSEQ multiplex PCR, yet TCRdb's version contains in-frame clones alone and is incomplete. The sample yields 7,500 to 10,000 clones, roughly three quarters seen once. This specimen consisted of adjacent normal lung tissue, obtained after neoadjuvant nivolumab, alone or with ipilimumab, at or shortly before surgery. These receptors all stem from an adult with non-small cell lung cancer.

The chain is built from TRBV5-1 and TRBJ2-1, with D perhaps being TRBD1 or TRBD2 (5 bases each). The V end was cut by 4 bases, the J end by 3 bases, with 17 bases between. Germline lookup yields CDR1 SGHRS and CDR2 YFSETQ. This CDR3 contains 16 residues. Written as DNA, the CDR3 is TGCGCCAGCAGCCAAGGGACGGCCAGACTCTACAATGAGCAGTTCTTC. It is translated as CASSQGTARLYNEQFF.

Here the CDR3 reads CASSLIPGRNNEKLFF. CDR3 bases: TGCGCCAGCAGCTTAATCCCCGGCCGCAATAATGAAAAACTGTTTTTT. V gene TRBV5-1 combines with J gene TRBJ1-4; D not resolved. Trimming shortened V by 2 bases and J by 4 bases, and 15 bases separated the two germline ends. Germline V gives CDR1 SGHRS, CDR2 YFSETQ. The CDR3 contains 16 residues.

CDR3: CASSQYYEQYF. CDR3 nucleotides: TGTGCCAGCAGTCAATACTACGAGCAGTACTTC. V and J are TRBV27 and TRBJ2-7; D gene unclear. The length of the CDR3 is 11 residues. Trimming removed 5 bases from V and 3 bases from J, with 5 bases in between. CDR1 and CDR2 from the germline V gene are MNHEY and SMNVEV (reference sequence).

The gene calls are TRBV9 and TRBJ2-3; maybe TRBD2 (6 bases). V was pared by 2 bases and J by 2 bases, with 9 bases between. This CDR3 is 14 amino acids long. Germline CDR1 is SGDLS and CDR2 is YYNGEE. The chain's CDR3 is CASSVGGNTDTQYF. In DNA form, the CDR3 reads TGTGCCAGCAGCGTCGGGGGAAACACAGATACGCAGTATTTT.

This clone showed up just once. The V gene is TRBV5-6, the J gene TRBJ1-2; no definite D call. The CDR3 loop spans 12 amino acids. The V gene's germline CDR1 is SGHDT and CDR2 YYEEEE. The ends were cut back, 3 bases at V and 7 bases at J, with 10 bases in the middle. CDR3 region: CASSWGGSGYTF. CDR3 in DNA: TGTGCCAGCAGCTGGGGAGGGTCTGGCTACACCTTC.

The chain carries TRBV7-9 and TRBJ2-5, with D possibly TRBD1 on 5 matching bases. CDR1 and CDR2 from the germline V gene are SEHNR and FQNEAQ (reference sequence). V lost 1 base, J lost 4 bases, and 10 bases lay in between. The CDR3 is 14 amino acids. The CDR3 sequence is CASSLGGAGETQYF. The DNA of the CDR3 is TGTGCCAGCAGCTTAGGTGGGGCCGGAGAGACCCAGTACTTC.

This chain links TRBV6-1 with TRBJ1-2; TRBD1 aligns across 8 bases. The germline CDR1 and CDR2 sequences are MNHNS and SASEGT. Trimming cost V 6 bases and J 8 bases; bases outside gene matches: 8. The CDR3 runs 13 residues. The CDR3 nucleotides read TGTGCCAGCAGCACTGACAGGGGTGGCGGCTACACCTTC. It is translated as CASSTDRGGGYTF.

The gene calls are TRBV10-2 and TRBJ1-6, with D possibly TRBD1 on 6 matching bases. V lost 6 bases, J lost 8 bases, and 11 bases lay in between. Germline loops: CDR1 WSHSY, CDR2 SAAADI. This CDR3 contains 13 residues. The CDR3 coding sequence is TGCGCCAGCAGCGGACAGACCCATTCACCCCTCCACTTT. Translation gives CASSGQTHSPLHF.

This clone was seen once. This CDR3 reads CAWSLNYNEQFF. CDR3 sequence (DNA): TGTGCCTGGAGTCTGAATTACAATGAGCAGTTCTTC. The chain has TRBV30 and TRBJ2-1; D not resolved. This CDR3 contains 12 residues. Germline loops: CDR1 GTSNPN, CDR2 SVGIG (reference sequence). Trimming took off 2 bases at V and 4 bases at J, with 6 bases between the two ends.

In DNA, the CDR3 is TGTGCCTGGATCGATAGGGGACACAGGGGAAATATGCCCCTCCACTTT. Residues: CAWIDRGHRGNMPLHF. The chain carries TRBV30 and TRBJ1-6; 7 nucleotides align to TRBD1. CDR3 length equals 16 residues. The V and J ends lost 4 bases and 13 bases, in that order; junction bases with no gene match: 19. Germline V gene data show CDR1 as GTSNPN and CDR2 as SVGIG (reference sequence).

In this sample, this clone turned up once. The genes are TRBV28 and TRBJ2-7; D might be TRBD2 (5 bases). Between the trimmed V and J ends, which lost 9 bases and 4 bases, there was a span of 10 bases. The germline V gene has CDR1 MDHEN and CDR2 SYDVKM. This CDR3 has 11 amino acids. CDR3 sequence: CASEQRYEQYF. The CDR3 DNA sequence: TGTGCCAGTGAACAGCGGTACGAGCAGTACTTC. The full variable domain, its missing parts supplied by reference TRBV28 and TRBJ2-7, is DVKVTQSSRYLVKRTGEKVFLECVQDMDHENMFWYRQDPGLGLRLIYFSYDVKMKEKGDIPEGYSVSREKKERFSLILESASTNQTSMYLCASEQRYEQYFGPGTRLTVT.

The chain combines TRBV10-3 with TRBJ2-2; 8 bases are a match to TRBD1. Per germline, CDR1 ENHRY and CDR2 SYGVKD. The CDR3 is made up of 14 amino acids. The ends lost 10 bases at V and 3 bases at J; junction bases unmatched: 7. The CDR3 loop is CATLGQADTGELFF. The CDR3 DNA reads TGTGCCACCTTGGGACAGGCAGACACCGGGGAGCTGTTTTTT.

V usage is TRBV10-3 and J usage is TRBJ1-1; no clear D. Trimming pared 6 bases from V and 1 base from J, leaving 9 bases between. CDR3 length: 13 residues. The germline gives CDR1 ENHRY, CDR2 SYGVKD. The CDR3 DNA sequence: TGTGCCATCAGCCTTAATGCGAACACTGAAGCTTTCTTT. This sequence encodes CAISLNANTEAFF.

The V gene is TRBV15, the J gene TRBJ2-7, with D tentatively TRBD2 (7 bases). CDR3 length: 14 amino acids. V dropped 0 bases and J dropped 4 bases, with 10 bases sitting between them. Germline V lookup: CDR1 LNHNV, CDR2 YYDKDF (reference sequence). CDR3 sequence: CATSREGGEYEQYF. CDR3 sequence (DNA): TGTGCCACCAGCAGAGAAGGGGGGGAGTACGAGCAGTACTTC.

The rearrangement joins TRBV18 to TRBJ1-5; maybe TRBD1 (6 bases). V lost 2 bases and J lost 3, with 14 bases in between. The CDR3 runs to 16 residues. Germline assignment: CDR1 KGHSH and CDR2 LQKENI. Here the CDR3 reads CASSPSTGQNNQPQHF. Here the CDR3 DNA reads TGTGCCAGCTCACCATCTACCGGACAGAACAATCAGCCCCAGCATTTT.

This clone was observed once. CDR3 DNA sequence: TGTGCCAGCAGCTTTGGGGGGAACAGGGGAAAGGAGACCCAGTACTTC. This encodes CASSFGGNRGKETQYF. The J gene is TRBJ2-5, the V gene TRBV5-6, with D possibly TRBD1 on 7 matching bases. CDR1 is SGHDT, CDR2 YYEEEE, per germline. The CDR3 is 16 amino acids. Trimming removed 2 bases at V and 5 bases at J, with 19 bases between. Supplemented by reference TRBV5-6 and TRBJ2-5, the full variable domain reads DAGVTQSPTHLIKTRGQQVTLRCSPKSGHDTVSWYQQALGQGPQFIFQYYEEEERQRGNFPDRFSGHQFPNYSSELNVNALLLGDSALYLCASSFGGNRGKETQYFGPGTRLLVL.

This clone was seen once. J is TRBJ2-2 and V is TRBV10-3, with 7 bases lining up with TRBD1. Germline loops: CDR1 ENHRY, CDR2 SYGVKD. The CDR3 covers 13 residues. After removal of 6 bases from V and 5 bases from J, the junction contained 3 bases not matched to a gene. The CDR3 region has the DNA TGTGCCATCAGCCCGACAGGGACCGGGGAGCTGTTTTTT. Residues: CAISPTGTGELFF.

The chain recombines TRBV7-9 with TRBJ2-3, with TRBD2 identical over 7 bases. The CDR3 contains 16 residues. Germline-derived CDR1 and CDR2 are SEHNR and FQNEAQ (reference sequence). V dropped 1 base and J dropped 4; count of bases not matched to a gene: 8. CDR3 nucleotides: TGTGCCAGCAGCTTAGTCTCGGGTAGCGGGTCAGATACGCAGTATTTT. Protein: CASSLVSGSGSDTQYF.